This TCR beta chain was retrieved from a study of blood T cell repertoires in COVID-19. Overall study: Sites in the United States, Italy and Spain provided acute and convalescent COVID-19 samples.

Participants came from fewer than 25 US areas, aged about 18 to 89 years. Donors of Cohort 3 who recovered were those that had two negative PCRs, clearance, or symptom resolution. Germline-derived CDR1 and CDR2 are LNHDA and SQIVND (reference sequence). Trimming took 3 bases from V and 2 from J; bases not matched to a gene: 5. The CDR3 contains 16 residues. Assay: immunoSEQ multiplex PCR; the TCRdb copy retains only in-frame clones and omits some. In the table there are 150,000 to 200,000 clones, 80% of which are singletons. This TCR derives from a man aged 35 to 55 who had recovered from COVID-19. V usage is TRBV19 and J usage is TRBJ2-3; TRBD1 matches at 10 bases. Specimen: PBMCs or T cells enriched from blood (not recorded which). CDR3 DNA: TGTGCCAGTAGTATTGACAGGGGGCGCATCACAGATACGCAGTATTTT. Its protein is CASSIDRGRITDTQYF.